This entry features one T cell receptor (beta chain) sequence. Looked up from germline, CDR1 is WSHSY and CDR2 is SAAADI. The CDR3 runs 15 residues. V was cut by 0 bases and J by 6 bases, with 12 bases left in between. These data are taken from a study of blood T cell repertoires in COVID-19. Here immunoSEQ multiplex PCR was the method, and the copy in TCRdb shows in-frame clones only, minus some. This sample has about 180,000 clones, with around 89% found just once. V is TRBV10-2 and J is TRBJ2-1, with a possible D match to TRBD1 (5 bases). Specimen: peripheral blood. The source of this sequence is a woman in her twenties or thirties with acute or convalescent COVID-19. The CDR3 bases are TGCGCCAGCAGTGAGTCAGGGGCCCCTGGCAATGAGCAGTTCTTC. Translated, it gives CASSESGAPGNEQFF.